In its sample, the clone carrying this T cell receptor beta chain was seen a few times. Its antigen is not known. TCRdb re-derived calls from the RT-PCR reads in MiXCR, one entry per CDR3 protein. The sample lists 450,000 to 700,000 distinct CDR3 sequences; less than 15% were seen once. V gave up 4 bases and J gave up 1 base; unmatched junction bases: 5. Germline V gene sequence: CDR1 SGHRS, CDR2 YFSETQ. The CDR3 runs 15 residues. This sample is part of a study of response to subunit inactivated influenza vaccine. Study results and limitations: Each seasonal influenza vaccination recruits few new T cells, the authors suggested.

This receptor was taken from a man aged 45 to 65 who received an inactivated influenza vaccine. Sequencing was performed on PBMCs from blood, taken about 11 days after vaccination. The chain joins TRBV5-1 to TRBJ1-1, with 9 positions matching TRBD1. The CDR3 spells CASSGTGGPNTEAFF. The CDR3 DNA is TGCGCCAGCAGCGGTACAGGGGGCCCGAACACTGAAGCTTTCTTT.